A single sample gave rise to the 16 T cell receptor beta chains below, sequenced in a study of T cells after yellow fever vaccination. MiXCR, applied by TCRdb to the 5' RACE reads, yields one record per CDR3 protein. Of some 350,000 distinct CDR3 sequences listed, roughly 6.1% were seen once; the top ten hold 14% to 15%. Sequences were derived from PBMCs, sampled 5 days after the yellow fever booster vaccination. The receptors originated from a man aged 25 to 40 who received the YFV17D yellow fever vaccine.

This clonotype has at least ten counts. J is TRBJ2-1 and V is TRBV9; 11 bases line up with TRBD2. CDR1 SGDLS and CDR2 YYNGEE come from the germline V gene. The length of the CDR3 is 14 residues. Trimming removed 6 bases from V and 5 bases from J; junction bases left unmatched: 4. The CDR3, as DNA: TGTGCCAGCACCCCTAGCGGGAGGCACAATGAGCAGTTCTTC. Protein product: CASTPSGRHNEQFF.

Worth noting for this clonotype: A much larger clone differs from this one at a single base, so this may be a read error. Since no conserved phenylalanine or tryptophan closes the CDR3, a read error is the likely cause. The CDR3 DNA reads as TGCGCCAGCACCCACCGAGTACAGGGGGCTTGGACAGATACGCAGTATATT. It is translated as CASTHRVQGAWTDTQYI. V and J are TRBV5-1 and TRBJ2-3; 9 nucleotides line up with TRBD1. Per germline, CDR1 SGHRS and CDR2 YFSETQ. The CDR3 loop spans 17 amino acids. V lost 6 bases and J lost 3; bases outside the gene matches: 14.

This clonotype was seen a handful of times. The V gene is TRBV20-1, the J gene TRBJ2-1; TRBD2 might be the D (7 bases). This CDR3 spans 17 amino acids. V lost 2 bases and J 4 bases, leaving 21 bases between the germline ends. Germline CDR1 reads DFQATT; CDR2 reads SNEGSKA (reference sequence). This CDR3 reads CSARLGGGLVQYNEQFF. DNA of the CDR3: TGCAGTGCTAGACTAGGGGGGGGGTTAGTTCAATACAATGAGCAGTTCTTC.

V usage is TRBV14 and J usage is TRBJ2-7; D possibly corresponds to TRBD2 (6 bases). Germline CDR1 and CDR2: SGHDN and FVKESK. The CDR3 sequence is 16 residues long. V was pared by 1 base and J by 0 bases, with 13 bases between. The CDR3 is CASSQGVGLGSYEQYF. Here the CDR3 DNA reads TGTGCCAGCAGCCAAGGAGTGGGACTTGGCTCCTACGAGCAGTACTTC.

This clonotype has at least ten counts. The gene calls are TRBV20-1 and TRBJ2-7, with D possibly TRBD2 on 6 matching bases. V lost 6 bases, J lost 7 bases, and 19 bases lay in between. CDR1 DFQATT and CDR2 SNEGSKA come from the germline V gene (reference sequence). The CDR3 totals 13 residues. CDR3 sequence: CSAVSSTAGEQYF. The CDR3 DNA is TGCAGTGCAGTCTCGTCGACCGCGGGAGAGCAGTACTTC.

V gene TRBV29-1 combines with J gene TRBJ2-7, with D unresolved. Trimming shortened V by 4 bases and J by 2 bases, and 9 bases separated the two germline ends. CDR1 SQVTM and CDR2 ANQGSEA come from the germline V gene. The CDR3 covers 12 residues. The CDR3 protein is CSVATEPYEQYF. CDR3 nucleotide sequence: TGCAGCGTTGCCACGGAACCCTACGAGCAGTACTTC.

The chain recombines TRBV28 with TRBJ1-1, with 7 positions matching TRBD1. The J segment lost 3 bases and the V segment lost 7 bases, leaving 8 bases of the junction unmatched. The CDR3 length is 14 residues. Per germline, CDR1 MDHEN and CDR2 SYDVKM. CDR3 region: CASNYRGVYTEAFF. The CDR3 DNA sequence: TGTGCCAGCAACTACAGGGGCGTTTACACTGAAGCTTTCTTT.

This clonotype was seen ten or more times. This chain uses TRBV10-2 with TRBJ2-7; D is perhaps TRBD2 (7 bases). CDR3 length: 15 amino acids. Trimming stripped 7 bases from V and 0 bases from J, with 16 bases between. Per germline, CDR1 WSHSY and CDR2 SAAADI. The chain's CDR3 is CASNPGGPRSYEQYF. As DNA, the CDR3 is TGCGCCAGCAACCCGGGGGGCCCACGCTCCTACGAGCAGTACTTC.

This clonotype was recorded a few times. V is TRBV27 and J is TRBJ2-3; D remains ambiguous. Germline V lookup: CDR1 MNHEY, CDR2 SMNVEV (reference sequence). V lost 2 bases to trimming and J lost 2 bases, with 11 bases between them. The CDR3 sequence is 15 residues long. CDR3 in DNA: TGTGCCAGCAGTTTAATTGGCTACTCCACAGATACGCAGTATTTT. Translated: CASSLIGYSTDTQYF.

J is TRBJ1-2 and V is TRBV20-1, with D possibly being TRBD1 (5 bases). The V gene's germline CDR1 is DFQATT and CDR2 SNEGSKA (reference sequence). The CDR3 is made up of 15 amino acids. Trimming shortened V by 4 bases and J by 0 bases, and 15 bases separated the two germline ends. The CDR3, as DNA: TGCAGTGCTATTAACCCCGACAGCCCTAACTATGGCTACACCTTC. Encoded protein: CSAINPDSPNYGYTF.

The chain links TRBV7-9 to TRBJ2-7, with 11 bases identical to TRBD2. Germline V lookup: CDR1 SEHNR, CDR2 FQNEAQ (reference sequence). The CDR3 sequence is 15 residues long. V trimming: 4 bases; J trimming: 8 bases; junction bases outside the gene matches: 10. CDR3 in DNA: TGTGCCAGCAGCTCGGACCGTAGCGGGAGGGTACAGCAGTACTTC. Its protein is CASSSDRSGRVQQYF.

The chain recombines TRBV20-1 with TRBJ2-1; D unclear. V lost 5 bases and J 6 bases, leaving 14 bases between the germline ends. Germline assignment: CDR1 DFQATT and CDR2 SNEGSKA (reference sequence). The CDR3 totals 13 residues. The CDR3 region has the DNA TGCAGTGCTCCACGCTATCGCTCCAATGAGCAGTTCTTC. It yields the protein CSAPRYRSNEQFF.

This clonotype was seen only a few times. The V and J genes are TRBV6-2 or TRBV6-3 and TRBJ2-1, with D unclear. The CDR3 is made up of 15 amino acids. Germline CDR1 is MNHEY and CDR2 is SVGEGT. Between the trimmed V and J ends, which lost 5 bases and 2 bases, there was a span of 13 bases. The CDR3 bases are TGTGCCAGCAGTCTAACGGCAGGAGCCTACAATGAGCAGTTCTTC. Translation: CASSLTAGAYNEQFF.

Ten or more counts support this clonotype. This chain links TRBV29-1 with TRBJ2-7, with a tentative D call TRBD2 (5 bases). The CDR3 length is 14 residues. Germline assignment: CDR1 SQVTM and CDR2 ANQGSEA. The V and J ends lost 4 bases and 3 bases respectively, with 16 bases between them. CDR3 nucleotides: TGCAGCGTTGTTCTCTCCAACCGGGGCTACGAGCAGTACTTC. This encodes CSVVLSNRGYEQYF.

The CDR3 loop is CASSFRRGGRNTGELFF. The CDR3 DNA reads TGTGCCAGCAGTTTCCGGCGAGGGGGCCGGAACACCGGGGAGCTGTTTTTT. V and J are TRBV12-3 or TRBV12-4 and TRBJ2-2; 7 bases line up with TRBD1. CDR3 length: 17 residues. Trimming at V came to 3 bases and at J to 1 base, leaving 8 bases not matched to a gene.

This clonotype has a count of ten or more. The V and J genes are TRBV4-3 and TRBJ2-5, with D unresolved. CDR3 length equals 13 residues. Germline V gives CDR1 LGHNA, CDR2 YSLEER. Trimming removed 1 base from V and 5 bases from J, with 8 bases in between. Here the CDR3 reads CASSQAMTETQYF. For the CDR3, the DNA is TGCGCCAGCAGCCAAGCGATGACGGAGACCCAGTACTTC.